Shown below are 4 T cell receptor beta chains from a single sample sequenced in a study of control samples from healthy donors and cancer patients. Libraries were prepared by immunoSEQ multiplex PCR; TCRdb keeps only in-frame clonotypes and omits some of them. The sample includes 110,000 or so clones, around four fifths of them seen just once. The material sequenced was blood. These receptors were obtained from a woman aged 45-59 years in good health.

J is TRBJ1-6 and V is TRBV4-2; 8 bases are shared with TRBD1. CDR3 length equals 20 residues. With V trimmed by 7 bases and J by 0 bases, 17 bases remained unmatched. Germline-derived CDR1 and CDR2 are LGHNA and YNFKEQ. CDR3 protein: CASTPTFAGGFSSYNSPLHF. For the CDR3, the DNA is TGTGCCAGCACCCCCACTTTTGCAGGGGGCTTTAGCTCCTATAATTCACCCCTCCACTTT.

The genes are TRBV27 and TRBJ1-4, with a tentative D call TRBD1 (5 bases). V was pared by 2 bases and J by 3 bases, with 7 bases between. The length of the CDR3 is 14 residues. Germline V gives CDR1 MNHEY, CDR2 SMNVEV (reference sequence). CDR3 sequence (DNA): TGTGCCAGCAGTTTACAGGGTGCTAATGAAAAACTGTTTTTT. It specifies CASSLQGANEKLFF. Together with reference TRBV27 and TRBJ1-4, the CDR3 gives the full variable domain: EAQVTQNPRYLITVTGKKLTVTCSQNMNHEYMSWYRQDPGLGLRQIYYSMNVEVTDKGDVPEGYKVSRKEKRNFPLILESPSPNQTSLYFCASSLQGANEKLFFGSGTQLSVL.

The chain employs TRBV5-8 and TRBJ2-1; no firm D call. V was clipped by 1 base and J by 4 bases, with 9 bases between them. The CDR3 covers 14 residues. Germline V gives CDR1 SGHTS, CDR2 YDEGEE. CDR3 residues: CASSLYHQYNEQFF. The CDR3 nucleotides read TGTGCCAGCAGCTTGTATCACCAATACAATGAGCAGTTCTTC.

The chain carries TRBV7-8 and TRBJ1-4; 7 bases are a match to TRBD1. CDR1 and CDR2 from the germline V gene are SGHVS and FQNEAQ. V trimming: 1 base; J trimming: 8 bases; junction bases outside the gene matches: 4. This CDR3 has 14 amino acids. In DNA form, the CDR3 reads TGTGCCAGCAGCTTAGAGACAGGGTGGGAAAAACTGTTTTTT. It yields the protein CASSLETGWEKLFF.